Shown below are 21 T cell receptor beta chains from a single sample sequenced in a study of T-cell reconstitution after alpha-beta-depleted transplantation in children. Researchers prepared the TCRbeta library using unique molecular identifiers, the study reports. Via MiXCR, TCRdb re-called the PCR reads, giving one row per CDR3 protein. Among a few hundred thousand distinct CDR3 sequences listed, roughly 13% were seen once. The material was PBMCs, mostly from graft donor cells, obtained 360 days after TCRalphabeta/CD19-depleted stem cell transplant. These receptors originate from a male patient under 18 who had a stem cell transplant for acute myeloid leukemia, so the T cells may come from the graft donor.

The chain has TRBV12-3 or TRBV12-4 and TRBJ2-5; D could derive from TRBD1 or TRBD2 (5 bases each). V gave up 7 bases and J gave up 3 bases, with 9 bases separating them. The CDR3 is 12 amino acids. CDR3 DNA sequence: TGTGCCAGCATTGGGGGAGAAGAGACCCAGTACTTC. It is translated as CASIGGEETQYF.

This clonotype was observed a few times. The V and J genes are TRBV28 and TRBJ2-6, with a possible D match to TRBD1 (6 bases). Trimming stripped 5 bases from V and 0 bases from J, with 17 bases between. The germline V gene encodes CDR1 MDHEN and CDR2 SYDVKM. The CDR3 length is 18 residues. CDR3 coding DNA: TGTGCCAGCAGTCGCCGGGACAAGGGCCTCTCTGGGGCCAACGTCCTGACTTTC. This sequence encodes CASSRRDKGLSGANVLTF.

This clonotype came up many times. The chain couples TRBV4-3 to TRBJ2-3; D perhaps matches TRBD1 (5 bases). The V gene lost 0 bases and the J gene lost 10 bases, with 20 bases spanning the gap. Germline CDR1 reads LGHNA; CDR2 reads YSLEER. CDR3 length equals 16 residues. The DNA for the CDR3 is TGCGCCAGCAGCCAAGATCGGGCTGGGGCTGGTGTTGCGCAGTATTTT. Amino acids: CASSQDRAGAGVAQYF.

This clonotype was observed a few times. V is TRBV7-2 and J is TRBJ2-3; D possibly corresponds to TRBD1 (6 bases). Trimming stripped 5 bases from V and 0 bases from J, with 12 bases between. The germline gives CDR1 SGHTA, CDR2 FQGNSA. This CDR3 has 15 amino acids. CDR3 amino acids: CASSRRDISTDTQYF. The CDR3 coding sequence is TGTGCCAGCAGCCGCCGGGACATTAGCACAGATACGCAGTATTTT.

The chain employs TRBV11-2 and TRBJ2-4; 10 nucleotides line up with TRBD2. V shed 4 bases, J shed 7 bases, and the junction held 4 bases outside the gene matches. Germline CDR1 SGHAT, CDR2 FQNNGV. The CDR3 sequence is 14 residues long. CDR3 DNA sequence: TGTGCCAGCAGCTCCAATAGCGGGGGGAACATTCAGTACTTC. Amino acid sequence: CASSSNSGGNIQYF. The variable domain in full, completed from reference TRBV11-2 and TRBJ2-4, reads EAGVAQSPRYKIIEKRQSVAFWCNPISGHATLYWYQQILGQGPKLLIQFQNNGVVDDSQLPKDRFSAERLKGVDSTLKIQPAKLEDSAVYLCASSSNSGGNIQYFGAGTRLSVL.

In its sample, this clonotype was seen a few times. The J gene is TRBJ2-1, the V gene TRBV27, with 8 bases aligning to TRBD1. CDR1 MNHEY and CDR2 SMNVEV come from the germline V gene (reference sequence). Trimming removed 3 bases from V and 5 bases from J; junction bases left unmatched: 9. CDR3 length: 16 amino acids. CDR3 sequence: CASSFSGGNRHNEQFF. The DNA for the CDR3 is TGTGCCAGCAGTTTCTCAGGGGGCAATAGGCACAATGAGCAGTTCTTC.

The chain combines TRBV28 with TRBJ1-1; D is undetermined. V was shortened by 4 bases and J by 0 bases, with 9 bases between the two germline ends. This CDR3 spans 14 amino acids. Germline CDR1 reads MDHEN; CDR2 reads SYDVKM. The CDR3 nucleotides are TGTGCCAGCAGTTCCCGCGGGGTGAACACTGAAGCTTTCTTT. Translating gives CASSSRGVNTEAFF.

This clonotype has ten or more counts. At one boundary the junction diverges from the germline segment, which might be a read error. The J gene is TRBJ2-7, the V gene TRBV7-7; TRBD2 aligns across 7 bases. The CDR3 contains 14 residues. Germline V gives CDR1 SSHAT, CDR2 FNYEAQ (reference sequence). CDR3 in DNA: TGTGCTAGCAACCTTAGCGGGCCGCCCTACGAGCAGTACTTC. Amino acid sequence: CASNLSGPPYEQYF.

The table lists this clonotype with a few counts. This sequence joins TRBV6-5 and TRBJ2-7; the D is unclear. The germline V and J ends were trimmed by 5 bases and 3 bases, with 11 bases remaining between them. Germline V gene sequence: CDR1 MNHEY, CDR2 SVGAGI. The CDR3 runs 13 residues. In DNA form, the CDR3 reads TGTGCCAGCAGTCCCACTTCGGTCTACGAGCAGTACTTC. It encodes CASSPTSVYEQYF.

The CDR3 coding sequence is TGTGCCATCAGTGCATACAGGGAGATAGATACGCAGTATTTT. Translation gives CAISAYREIDTQYF. The gene calls are TRBV10-3 and TRBJ2-3; a possible D gene is TRBD1 (6 bases). CDR1 is ENHRY, CDR2 SYGVKD, per germline. This CDR3 is 14 amino acids long. The V gene lost 4 bases and the J gene lost 5 bases, with 13 bases spanning the gap.

The chain combines TRBV29-1 with TRBJ2-7, with TRBD1 matching 7 bases. The J segment lost 0 bases and the V segment lost 7 bases, leaving 9 bases of the junction unmatched. The CDR3 totals 14 residues. Germline V CDR1 and CDR2: SQVTM, ANQGSEA. The CDR3, as DNA: TGCAGCGCCTTAGTGAGACAGGGCTCCTACGAGCAGTACTTC. Residues: CSALVRQGSYEQYF.

This chain connects TRBV6-2 or TRBV6-3 to TRBJ1-5; TRBD1 might be the D (6 bases). The CDR3 totals 14 residues. Germline values: CDR1 MNHEY, CDR2 SVGEGT. V was trimmed by 5 bases and J by 1 base, leaving 9 bases between them. The CDR3 DNA follows: TGTGCCAGCAGTATACAGGGAAGCAATCAGCCCCAGCATTTT. Translated, it gives CASSIQGSNQPQHF.

This clonotype was detected only a few times. The chain links TRBV24-1 to TRBJ2-3; no firm D call. Between the trimmed V and J ends, which lost 0 bases and 2 bases, there was a span of 8 bases. Germline lookup yields CDR1 KGHDR and CDR2 SFDVKD. The CDR3 extends over 15 amino acids. The CDR3 DNA reads TGTGCCACCAGTGATTTGAAGGGTCCCACAGATACGCAGTATTTT. Its protein is CATSDLKGPTDTQYF.

The V call is TRBV27, the J call TRBJ2-7; 9 nucleotides align to TRBD2. The CDR3 is 16 amino acids. The germline gives CDR1 MNHEY, CDR2 SMNVEV (reference sequence). The junction had 14 bases not matched to a gene; V was cut back by 7 bases and J by 4 bases. DNA for the CDR3: TGTGCCAGCACCGTGGGGTCTAGCGGGGCGGGATACGAGCAGTACTTC. Translation: CASTVGSSGAGYEQYF.

This clonotype occurred many times. The genes are TRBV10-3 and TRBJ2-1; TRBD2 matches at 8 bases. V was clipped by 4 bases and J by 4 bases; unmatched bases: 15. CDR3 length: 18 amino acids. Germline CDR1 reads ENHRY; CDR2 reads SYGVKD. This chain's CDR3 is CAISVPSSSGRRYNEQFF. For the CDR3, the DNA is TGTGCCATCAGTGTACCTTCCTCTAGCGGGCGCCGATACAATGAGCAGTTCTTC.

The sample holds a few counts of this clonotype. The chain couples TRBV11-1 to TRBJ2-3; no reliable D call. The CDR3 runs to 12 residues. The V end lost 4 bases, the J end lost 8 bases, and 10 bases lay between the germline ends. Germline V CDR1 and CDR2: SGHAT, FQDESV (reference sequence). Here the CDR3 DNA reads TGTGCCAGCAGCTCCATAGGTCTTACGCAGTATTTT. This codes for CASSSIGLTQYF.

This clonotype was observed a single time. The V call is TRBV30, the J call TRBJ2-7; tentatively, D is TRBD1 (5 bases). The V end was cut by 4 bases, the J end by 3 bases, with 16 bases between. In germline, CDR1 is GTSNPN, CDR2 SVGIG (reference sequence). This CDR3 is built from 14 residues. The CDR3 region has the DNA TGTGCCTGGACAAGGACACCACCCTACTACGAGCAGTACTTC. This encodes CAWTRTPPYYEQYF.

This rearrangement joins TRBV12-3 or TRBV12-4 to TRBJ2-7; D may be TRBD2 (6 bases). This CDR3 contains 14 residues. Between the trimmed V and J ends, which lost 1 base and 3 bases, there was a span of 10 bases. CDR3 residues: CASSLVGGIYEQYF. In DNA, the CDR3 is TGTGCCAGCAGTTTAGTGGGGGGAATCTACGAGCAGTACTTC.

This clonotype appeared many times. The chain is built from TRBV29-1 and TRBJ1-1; a possible D gene is TRBD1 (5 bases). Trimming removed 7 bases at V and 2 bases at J, with 11 bases between. The V gene's germline CDR1 is SQVTM and CDR2 ANQGSEA. This CDR3 has 12 amino acids. CDR3 region: CSAQTANTEAFF. As DNA, the CDR3 is TGCAGCGCCCAGACAGCTAACACTGAAGCTTTCTTT.

V is TRBV6-2 or TRBV6-3 and J is TRBJ2-5, with D possibly matching TRBD2 (5 bases). V was trimmed by 0 bases and J by 2 bases, leaving 7 bases between them. The CDR3 spans 14 residues. Looked up from germline, CDR1 is MNHEY and CDR2 is SVGEGT. CDR3 protein: CASSYSAVQETQYF. The CDR3 DNA follows: TGTGCCAGCAGTTACTCAGCGGTGCAAGAGACCCAGTACTTC.

This clonotype was detected only a few times. The chain carries TRBV12-3 or TRBV12-4 and TRBJ2-7; 7 bases align to TRBD1. The CDR3 totals 15 residues. The J segment lost 3 bases and the V segment lost 2 bases, leaving 7 bases of the junction unmatched. The DNA of the CDR3 is TGTGCCAGCAGTTTACGTCGGCAGGGGGACTACGAGCAGTACTTC. This translates into CASSLRRQGDYEQYF.